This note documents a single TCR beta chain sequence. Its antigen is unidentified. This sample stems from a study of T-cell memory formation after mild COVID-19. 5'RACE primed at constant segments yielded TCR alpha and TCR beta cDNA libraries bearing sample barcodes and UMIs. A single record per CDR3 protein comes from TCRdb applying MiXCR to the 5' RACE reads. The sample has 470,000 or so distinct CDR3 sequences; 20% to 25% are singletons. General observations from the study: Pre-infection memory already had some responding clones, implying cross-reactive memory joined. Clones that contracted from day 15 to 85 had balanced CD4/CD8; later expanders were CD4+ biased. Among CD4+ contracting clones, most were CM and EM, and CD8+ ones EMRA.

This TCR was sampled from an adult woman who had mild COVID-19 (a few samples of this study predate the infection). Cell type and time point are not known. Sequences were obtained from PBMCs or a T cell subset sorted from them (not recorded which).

The CDR3 sequence: CSVGGRLAYEQYF. The CDR3 nucleotides read TGCAGCGTTGGGGGCAGGTTGGCCTACGAGCAGTACTTC. The rearrangement uses TRBV29-1 and TRBJ2-7, with D perhaps matching TRBD1 (5 bases). The CDR3 extends over 13 amino acids. The V gene lost 4 bases and the J gene lost 2 bases, with 12 bases spanning the gap. Germline V gives CDR1 SQVTM, CDR2 ANQGSEA.